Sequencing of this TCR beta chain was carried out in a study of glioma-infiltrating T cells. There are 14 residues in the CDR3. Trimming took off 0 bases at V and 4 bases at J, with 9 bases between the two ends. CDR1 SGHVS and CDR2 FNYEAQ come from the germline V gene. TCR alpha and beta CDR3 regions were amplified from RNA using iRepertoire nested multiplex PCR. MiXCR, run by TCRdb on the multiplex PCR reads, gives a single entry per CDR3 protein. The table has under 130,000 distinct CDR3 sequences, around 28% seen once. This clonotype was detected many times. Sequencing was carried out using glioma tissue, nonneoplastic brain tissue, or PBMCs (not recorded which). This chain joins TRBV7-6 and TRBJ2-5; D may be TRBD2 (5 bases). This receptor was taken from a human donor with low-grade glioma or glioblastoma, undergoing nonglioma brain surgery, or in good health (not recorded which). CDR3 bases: TGTGCCAGCAGCTTAGCTTTCGAGGGAGAGACCCAGTACTTC. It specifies CASSLAFEGETQYF.